This entry features one TCR beta chain sequence. No cognate antigen has been identified for it. The record has no base qualities; no much larger clone is one base away. The germline V gene gives CDR1 as MNHEY and CDR2 as SVGAGI. Trimming takes 5 bases from V and 1 base from J, and the germline ends sit 11 bases apart. The CDR3 sequence holds 14 residues, the cysteine and phenylalanine included. The entry retains the CDR3 DNA only, 42 bases that are in frame from base 1. The data stem from a study of cytomegalovirus exposure and HLA in healthy donors (dated by TCRdb to the late 2010s). For the wider study: In an earlier analysis of roughly 500 of the donors, 276 Gb of sequence data and approximately 120 million unique TCR beta sequences from 180 million or so T cells were reported. The number of donors typed differed by locus, with 629-630 for A, B, C, DRB1 and DQB1, 522 for DQA1, about 610 for DPA1, and some 440 for DPB1. A later analysis re-analyzed previously published TCR beta repertoires from 600 to 850 donors and added high-resolution HLA genotyping to study TCR occurrence patterns. The study combined high-throughput TCR immunosequencing, statistical association of individual TCRs with disease status, and machine learning to predict cytomegalovirus infection status. The aim of the study was to test whether cataloging public T cell receptors could identify signatures of past pathogen exposure. An earlier analysis of 587 of the donors applied high-throughput TCR beta sequencing to assess whether each TCR beta V gene segment acted as functional or pseudogenic. In addition to the first cohort of around 670 subjects, a separate validation cohort of 120 different subjects was used. Because of strong linkage in the cohort, five DR-DQ haplotypes were treated as single units for association and clustering. In the later analysis, no new phenotypic data were used to find candidate immune exposures; instead, reliance was placed on TCR beta sequences and their occurrence across donors. The study profiled the T cell repertoires of some 610 subjects by immunosequencing and related them to cytomegalovirus serostatus. An early release covering 550 to 650 HLA-typed donors comprised around 300 gigabases of sequencing data and approximately 85 million unique TCR sequences. Genome-wide SNP genotypes for about 60% of the 666 donors were used in a later genetic analysis, which treated that subset as a discovery cohort. Among several hundred genotyped donors of the cohort, an average of around 250,000 unique TCR beta nucleotide sequences was sequenced per donor, of which approximately 18% were non-productive. All discovery cohort repertoires had been generated using a single sequencing platform. The genetic ancestry cluster associated with self-reported Caucasian donors included 81% of the roughly 400 genotyped donors. Donor age, sex, ethnicity and CMV serostatus were collected together with the repertoire data. Both class I and class II loci were covered by HLA typing, at four-digit resolution.

The research as a whole found: Some IMGT-functional V segments, including TRBV6-2 and TRBV6-3, could not be distinguished by the 87-base-pair reads and were therefore excluded. This cohort had only TCR beta chains sequenced, and the lack of alpha or paired-chain data limited which features could be detected. The study listed 164 TCR beta chains as associated with cytomegalovirus. It was suggested by the authors that the approach could potentially be generalized to other disease states and immunological phenotypes. In vitro tests confirmed that a few of the cytomegalovirus-associated TCR beta chains recognize cytomegalovirus antigens. CMV serostatus was the only immune exposure information available for the cohort. A further reported finding was that TCR beta sequences accurately predicted the HLA-A and HLA-B alleles for most subjects in the first cohort. Several of the top co-occurrence clusters appeared to be linked to parvovirus B19, influenza, CMV and Epstein-Barr virus, according to a later analysis. A cluster of highly shared sequence variants was judged likely to represent a technical artifact of the sequencing pipeline. Sequencing depth was assumed to be roughly uniform across donors in the presence/absence analyses, though that assumption may not hold. In a later analysis, most CMV-associated TCR beta chains were found to appear HLA-restricted, with HLA associations seemingly driven largely by CMV exposure. A later genetic analysis reported fewer N-insertions in productive TCRs among donors in an Asian-associated ancestry cluster than the approximately 700-donor mean. In both the original and validation cohorts, the classifier was reported to diagnose cytomegalovirus status with high specificity and sensitivity. Linkage disequilibrium might explain the correlated functional status among segregating V segments, but an unknown experimental factor could not be ruled out. According to a later analysis, TCR association rates differed among HLA loci, with DRB1 alleles showing the most associated TCRs and HLA-C alleles showing the fewest. Compared with equally common non-associated chains, HLA-associated TCR beta chains in a later analysis were more clonally expanded and had lower generation probabilities. When HLA alleles, especially DR and DQ, strongly co-occurred, TCR associations were difficult to assign to individual alleles. Across donors, most TCR sequences were observed very rarely, whereas some public TCRs were present in many individuals. Because counts were too low, some 17 rarely observed V segments, including chromosome 9 orphons, were excluded from the earlier analysis of 587 of the donors. HLA typing was unavailable for some donors at each locus, so association tests used only the typed subset. In an earlier analysis of 587 of the donors, most TCR beta V segments appeared in productive rearrangements about 87% or about 30% of the time, broadly matching IMGT annotations. In a later analysis, 16,951 TCR beta sequences were associated with specific HLA alleles at a false discovery rate of 0.05. A later genetic analysis associated a missense DCLRE1C variant with V-gene and J-gene trimming of TCR beta chains, and an independent cohort replicated the association.

The cohort comprised under 700 healthy bone marrow donors. At the time of sampling, all cohort members were nominally healthy, though unrecorded immune exposures were likely present. The donor tested CMV seronegative, placing the donor among the 300 to 400 seronegative members of the cohort. Each donor provided a peripheral blood sample, and peripheral blood mononuclear cells were used for TCR beta sequencing. The Qiagen DNeasy Blood Extraction Kit was used to extract genomic DNA from the blood cell samples. Libraries were prepared through the immunoSEQ multiplex PCR assay. A mixture of 60 forward primers for TCR Vbeta segments and 13 reverse primers for TCR Jbeta segments was used in the multiplex PCR. The CDR3 region of rearranged TCR beta genes was amplified from genomic DNA by a multiplex PCR assay. Amplified TCR beta libraries were sequenced as 87-base-pair reads on the Illumina HiSeq System. Per the original workflow: Across the 600 to 700 repertoires, a later analysis counted tens of millions of unique TCR beta chains, roughly 11 million of which were shared by at least two donors. A nearest-neighbor algorithm error-corrected the raw reads and collapsed the reads into unique sequences, merging closely related sequences to remove PCR and sequencing errors. V, D and J gene segments were assigned by aligning CDR3 sequences to IMGT reference sequences. Each retained sequence needed at least a six-nucleotide match to both a V gene segment and a J gene segment. A rearrangement was called productive if the CDR3 had no stop codons and remained in frame with V and J, and every other rearrangement was called non-productive. CDR3 was defined by IMGT convention, running from the second conserved V-encoded cysteine to the conserved J-encoded phenylalanine. In an earlier analysis of around 570 of the donors, sequences lacking an unambiguous match to a single V gene segment were excluded. In an earlier analysis of 587 of the donors, a V segment was called functional when productive rearrangements were above 56.7%, and segregating when the standard deviation between donors exceeded 5%. A statistical classification framework was developed to diagnose cytomegalovirus status using the catalog of TCR beta chain sequences. A later analysis assigned V and J genes by comparing TCR nucleotide sequences with IMGT/GENE-DB human TR gene sequences. In a later analysis, CDR3 sequences and most-parsimonious VDJ recombination scenarios were assigned using the TCRdist pipeline. In a later analysis, every TCR beta chain was defined by the combination of its CDR3 amino acid sequence and its V-gene family, and reads without a unique V-gene family were dropped. In a later analysis, approximately 590 highly shared, low-generation-probability nucleotide sequences were removed to address suspected cross-contamination and a sequencing artifact. In a later analysis, a clonal expansion index was calculated for each public chain from normalized within-repertoire ranks of inferred template counts. In a later analysis, generation probabilities were computed with a VDJ recombination model fitted to out-of-frame rearrangements, and the resulting probabilities were checked against IGoR. A later analysis scored TCR-TCR, TCR-HLA and TCR-CMV co-occurrence with hypergeometric tests, applying a repertoire-size bias correction to TCR pairs. To estimate false discovery rates, a later analysis permuted the HLA or CMV assignments 20 times. A later analysis grouped co-occurring TCRs with DBSCAN, adding TCRdist sequence similarity when clustering within HLA-allele-positive subsets. For co-occurrence clustering, repertoires with fewer than 30,000 or more than 120,000 public chains were excluded, along with roughly 5 repertoires with anomalous nucleotide sharing. TCRdb retrieved this table from immuneACCESS and kept in-frame rearrangements only. Not all clones are present; in checked studies, unresolved V genes account for under half, and no reason is known for the remainder. The V and J calls and clone size were taken over from that table, and D and trimming were inferred from the DNA. This sample comprises under 250,000 clones, around 78% of them detected only once. The biggest ten clones account for more than 0.45% of the sample.

This clonotype was sampled from a boy aged 5-17 years in good health and CMV-seronegative. The rearrangement combines TRBV6-5 with TRBJ1-1; TRBD1 is a possible D gene, resting on 6 matching bases. The sequenced sample was PBMCs. The DNA sequence reads TGTGCCAGCAGTCGCAGGGACACGAACACTGAAGCTTTCTTT. Its translation reads: CASSRRDTNTEAFF.